This T cell receptor beta chain is drawn from a study of OX40 agonist ivuxolimab in advanced cancers. Study in general: A male proportion of around 86% was recorded, with mean age roughly 62 years and range about 23 to 80.

Method: immunoSEQ multiplex PCR; TCRdb's copy keeps in-frame clones and lacks some. The sample yields about 77,000 clones, approximately 95% seen once. Only a few counts were recorded for this clone. Its antigen is unknown. The V end lost 5 bases, the J end lost 4 bases, and 18 bases lay between the germline ends. This CDR3 comprises 15 residues. Germline lookup yields CDR1 SGHVS and CDR2 FQNEAQ. The study, taken as a whole, reports: CD8+ T cells averaged more expanded clones than CD4+. Dose levels from 0.1 to 3.0 mg/kg saw CD4+ and CD8+ blood T cells expand clonally by week 6.

The chain uses TRBV7-8 and TRBJ2-7; D assignment may be TRBD1 or TRBD2 (6 bases each). The source was CD4+ or CD8+ T cells sorted from blood, collected in a trial of the OX40 agonist ivuxolimab. The TCR sequence derives from an adult with an advanced solid tumor such as melanoma, head and neck, liver or kidney cancer. CDR3 residues: CASSNRGGGSYEQYF. DNA of the CDR3: TGTGCCAGCAGCAATCGAGGGGGAGGATCTTACGAGCAGTACTTC. The variable domain in full, completed from reference TRBV7-8 and TRBJ2-7, reads GAGVSQSPRYKVAKRGQDVALRCDPISGHVSLFWYQQALGQGPEFLTYFQNEAQLDKSGLPSDRFFAERPEGSVSTLKIQRTQQEDSAVYLCASSNRGGGSYEQYFGPGTRLTVT.